The 16 T cell receptor beta chains presented below share a single source sample, sequenced in a study of blood T cell repertoires in COVID-19. The repertoire was sequenced with immunoSEQ multiplex PCR; TCRdb's copy has only in-frame clones and lacks some. In the table there are roughly 42,000 clones, 80% to 90% of which are singletons. Sample: peripheral blood. Every receptor here comes from a man aged 25-45 years with active or convalescent COVID-19.

The V and J genes are TRBV7-9 and TRBJ1-1; D is perhaps TRBD1 (6 bases). The CDR3 extends over 14 amino acids. From germline, CDR1 is SEHNR and CDR2 FQNEAQ (reference sequence). V lost 3 bases to trimming and J lost 4 bases, with 12 bases between them. The CDR3 sequence is CASSFRGMSTEAFF. The CDR3, as DNA: TGTGCCAGCAGCTTTAGGGGGATGAGCACTGAAGCTTTCTTT.

CDR3 sequence: CASSLDWQTQYF. Written as DNA, the CDR3 is TGTGCCAGCAGCTTAGATTGGCAGACCCAGTACTTC. The chain is built from TRBV7-9 and TRBJ2-5, with D unresolved. The V gene's germline CDR1 is SEHNR and CDR2 FQNEAQ (reference sequence). Trimming pared 1 base from V and 6 bases from J, leaving 6 bases between. The CDR3 has 12 amino acids.

The chain recombines TRBV27 with TRBJ1-5; no reliable D call. V dropped 3 bases and J dropped 6 bases, with 9 bases sitting between them. The CDR3 loop spans 13 amino acids. The V gene's germline CDR1 is MNHEY and CDR2 SMNVEV (reference sequence). DNA for the CDR3: TGTGCCAGCAGTTTCGAGGAAGGTCAGCCCCAGCATTTT. It encodes CASSFEEGQPQHF.

V gene TRBV5-1 combines with J gene TRBJ1-2; D is unclear. The CDR3 spans 12 residues. V shed 4 bases and J shed 4 bases, with 8 bases lying between them. Germline CDR1 is SGHRS and CDR2 is YFSETQ. CDR3 nucleotides: TGCGCCAGCAGCCTCGAGGGCTATGGCTACACCTTC. Its protein product is CASSLEGYGYTF.

This clone showed up just a few times. This chain joins TRBV4-1 and TRBJ1-4, with D uncertain. This CDR3 spans 17 amino acids. V gave up 1 base and J gave up 8 bases, with 20 bases separating them. Looked up from germline, CDR1 is MGHRA and CDR2 is YSYEKL. CDR3 loop: CASSQGRGGAEMEKLFF. As DNA, the CDR3 is TGCGCCAGCAGCCAAGGTAGAGGCGGCGCAGAGATGGAAAAACTGTTTTTT.

The chain uses TRBV10-3 and TRBJ2-3; the D is unclear. Between the trimmed V and J ends, which lost 0 bases and 1 base, there was a span of 8 bases. Germline CDR1 ENHRY, CDR2 SYGVKD. This CDR3 comprises 15 residues. Here the CDR3 DNA reads TGTGCCATCAGTGAGTCGCGTCAGGGCACAGATACGCAGTATTTT. It encodes CAISESRQGTDTQYF.

This chain joins TRBV5-4 and TRBJ1-1; no reliable D call. The CDR3 is made up of 14 amino acids. V was shortened by 4 bases and J by 1 base, with 11 bases between the two germline ends. Germline-derived CDR1 and CDR2 are SGHNT and YYREEE (reference sequence). CDR3 DNA sequence: TGTGCCAGCAGCCTGGCCCTGTCGAACACTGAAGCTTTCTTT. Protein: CASSLALSNTEAFF.

The chain employs TRBV4-2 and TRBJ1-1; the match to TRBD1 covers 9 bases. This CDR3 spans 14 amino acids. Germline lookup yields CDR1 LGHNA and CDR2 YNFKEQ. V lost 4 bases to trimming and J lost 6 bases; unmatched junction nucleotides: 6. CDR3 in DNA: TGTGCCAGCAGCCCAGGACAGGGGAAACCTGAAGCTTTCTTT. Residues: CASSPGQGKPEAFF.

The rearrangement joins TRBV5-4 to TRBJ1-2; maybe TRBD1 (6 bases). The CDR3 totals 15 residues. The germline CDR1 and CDR2 sequences are SGHNT and YYREEE (reference sequence). The V and J ends lost 4 bases and 5 bases respectively, with 18 bases between them. The DNA for the CDR3 is TGTGCCAGCAGCCTAGAACAGGGAGCAAATTATGGCTACACCTTC. Residues: CASSLEQGANYGYTF.

The chain joins TRBV5-6 to TRBJ1-1; unclear D gene. There are 14 residues in the CDR3. Trimming shortened V by 0 bases and J by 1 base, and 7 bases separated the two germline ends. Germline V gene sequence: CDR1 SGHDT, CDR2 YYEEEE. For the CDR3, the DNA is TGTGCCAGCAGCTTGGACAGACCGAACACTGAAGCTTTCTTT. Translated: CASSLDRPNTEAFF.

The gene calls are TRBV7-2 and TRBJ2-3; 11 nucleotides line up with TRBD2. The CDR3 runs 16 residues. Germline V gene lookup returns CDR1 SGHTA and CDR2 FQGNSA. V trimming: 5 bases; J trimming: 7 bases; junction bases outside the gene matches: 11. In DNA, the CDR3 is TGTGCCAGCAGCCCCCAATTAGCGGGAGGGCCGAATACGCAGTATTTT. Translated: CASSPQLAGGPNTQYF.

The CDR3 loop is CASSRTGGTDQPQHF. CDR3 sequence (DNA): TGTGCCAGTAGTAGGACAGGGGGCACGGATCAGCCCCAGCATTTT. The gene calls are TRBV19 and TRBJ1-5; 11 bases are a match to TRBD1. This CDR3 has 15 residues. Germline CDR1 LNHDA, CDR2 SQIVND (reference sequence). The junction had 4 bases not matched to a gene; V was cut back by 4 bases and J by 5 bases. Complete variable domain (other parts from reference TRBV19 and TRBJ1-5): DGGITQSPKYLFRKEGQNVTLSCEQNLNHDAMYWYRQDPGQGLRLIYYSQIVNDFQKGDIAEGYSVSREKKESFPLTVTSAQKNPTAFYLCASSRTGGTDQPQHFGDGTRLSIL.

V and J are TRBV5-1 and TRBJ1-1; D is perhaps TRBD1 (5 bases). Between the trimmed V and J ends, which lost 0 bases and 0 bases, there was a span of 9 bases. This CDR3 spans 15 amino acids. Looked up from germline, CDR1 is SGHRS and CDR2 is YFSETQ. The CDR3 loop reads CASSLGQGLNTEAFF. The DNA of the CDR3 is TGCGCCAGCAGCTTGGGGCAGGGATTGAACACTGAAGCTTTCTTT.

This CDR3 reads CASSFSVNTEAFF. CDR3 coding DNA: TGTGCCAGCAGTTTTTCTGTGAACACTGAAGCTTTCTTT. The J gene is TRBJ1-1, the V gene TRBV27; no clear D gene. The CDR3 spans 13 residues. Trimming stripped 3 bases from V and 0 bases from J, with 5 bases between. Looked up from germline, CDR1 is MNHEY and CDR2 is SMNVEV (reference sequence).

This clone has more than one count but fewer than ten. The V gene is TRBV29-1, the J gene TRBJ2-5, with 9 bases fitting TRBD1. The ends lost 6 bases at V and 5 bases at J; junction bases unmatched: 7. Germline V gene data show CDR1 as SQVTM and CDR2 as ANQGSEA. This CDR3 region has 13 residues. The CDR3 sequence: CSVPTGGGETQYF. The CDR3 coding sequence is TGCAGCGTACCGACAGGGGGAGGGGAGACCCAGTACTTC.

This clone was seen just once. The chain is built from TRBV19 and TRBJ1-6; D unresolved. The germline V and J ends were trimmed by 7 bases and 4 bases, with 17 bases remaining between them. Germline CDR1 reads LNHDA; CDR2 reads SQIVND (reference sequence). The CDR3 covers 16 residues. In DNA form, the CDR3 reads TGTGCCAGTACGGCCCCTGAGGGCGAGTATAATTCACCCCTCCACTTT. Its protein is CASTAPEGEYNSPLHF.